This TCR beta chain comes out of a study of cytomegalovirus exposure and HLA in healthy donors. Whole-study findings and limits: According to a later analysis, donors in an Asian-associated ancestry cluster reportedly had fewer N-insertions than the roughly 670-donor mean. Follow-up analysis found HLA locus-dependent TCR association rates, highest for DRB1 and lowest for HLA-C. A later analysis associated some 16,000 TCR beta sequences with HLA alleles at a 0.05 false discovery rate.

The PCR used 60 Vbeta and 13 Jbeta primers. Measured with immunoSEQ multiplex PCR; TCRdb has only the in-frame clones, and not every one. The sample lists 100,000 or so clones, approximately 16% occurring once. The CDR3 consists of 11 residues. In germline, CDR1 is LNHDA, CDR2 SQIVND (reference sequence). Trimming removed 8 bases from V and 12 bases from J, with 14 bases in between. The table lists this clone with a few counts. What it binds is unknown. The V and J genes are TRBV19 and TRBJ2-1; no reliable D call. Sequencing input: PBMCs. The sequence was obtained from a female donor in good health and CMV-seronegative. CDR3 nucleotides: TGTGCCAGTCATAGACCCAGGTTGCAGTTCTTC. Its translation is CASHRPRLQFF.